This T cell receptor (beta chain) emerged from a study of control samples from healthy donors and cancer patients. Some clones are missing from TCRdb's copy, which holds only in-frame ones; the method was immunoSEQ multiplex PCR. This sample carries 150,000 or so clones, just over 85% of them seen once, and the ten largest clones take nearly 5%. This CDR3 comprises 16 residues. The V and J ends lost 0 bases and 6 bases respectively, with 17 bases between them. CDR1 MGHRA and CDR2 YSYEKL come from the germline V gene. The origin of this receptor is a woman in her twenties or thirties in good health. The V call is TRBV4-1, the J call TRBJ1-2; D possibly corresponds to TRBD1 (5 bases). The sample consisted of blood. The CDR3 loop reads CASSQDPSTRGDGYTF. For the CDR3, the DNA is TGCGCCAGCAGCCAAGACCCGTCGACACGAGGGGATGGCTACACCTTC.